The clone carrying this TCR beta chain was seen only once. Sequencing was performed with immunoSEQ multiplex PCR; in TCRdb, only in-frame clones are kept and a portion is missing. The sample carries 390,000 or so clones, just over 85% recorded once. The entry originates in a study of blood T cell repertoires in COVID-19. This CDR3 is 16 amino acids long. Looked up from germline, CDR1 is SGHVS and CDR2 is FNYEAQ. Germline trimming cut 1 base from V and 1 base from J; bases unmatched to any gene: 2. The V and J genes are TRBV7-6 and TRBJ2-3, with 10 positions matching TRBD2. This TCR was sampled from a woman under 40 with active or convalescent COVID-19. The sample taken for sequencing was peripheral blood. DNA of the CDR3: TGTGCCAGCAGCTTAGAAACTAGCGGGGGCACAGATACGCAGTATTTT. It codes for CASSLETSGGTDTQYF.